This T cell receptor beta chain was identified during a study of OX40 agonist ivuxolimab in advanced cancers. Assay used: immunoSEQ multiplex PCR; TCRdb lists only in-frame clones, some missing. Among 30,000 or so clones, under 85% were seen once, and the ten largest hold more than 12%. With respect to this clone: Its antigen is still unknown.

Germline values: CDR1 SGHNT, CDR2 YYREEE (reference sequence). The CDR3 is made up of 16 amino acids. V was trimmed by 4 bases and J by 0 bases, leaving 14 bases between them. Study-level points and caveats: Blood T cells, both CD4+ and CD8+, expanded clonally by week 6 at 0.1 to 3.0 mg/kg.

Sequenced here: CD4+ or CD8+ T cells sorted from blood, sampled in a trial of the OX40 agonist ivuxolimab. This receptor was identified in an adult with an advanced solid tumor such as melanoma, head and neck, liver or kidney cancer. The genes are TRBV5-4 and TRBJ1-3, with a possible D match to TRBD1 (6 bases). CDR3 loop: CASSKGGTASGNTIYF. The CDR3 DNA sequence: TGTGCCAGCAGCAAGGGGGGGACCGCCTCTGGAAACACCATATATTTT.